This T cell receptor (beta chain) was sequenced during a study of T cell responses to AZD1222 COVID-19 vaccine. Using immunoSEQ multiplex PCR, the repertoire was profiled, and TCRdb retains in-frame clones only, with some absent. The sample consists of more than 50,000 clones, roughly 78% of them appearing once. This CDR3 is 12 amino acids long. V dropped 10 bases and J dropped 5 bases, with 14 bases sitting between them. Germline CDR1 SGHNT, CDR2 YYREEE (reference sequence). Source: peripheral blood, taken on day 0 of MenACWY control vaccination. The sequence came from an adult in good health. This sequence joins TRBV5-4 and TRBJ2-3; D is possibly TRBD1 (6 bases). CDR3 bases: TGTGCCCGACAGGACAAGGAAGATACGCAGTATTTT. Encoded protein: CARQDKEDTQYF.